The 10 T cell receptor beta chains reported below all come from one sample, sequenced in a study of regulatory dendritic cells for organ transplantation. The repertoire was sequenced with immunoSEQ multiplex PCR; TCRdb's copy has only in-frame clones and lacks some. This sample has some 29,000 clones; almost 80% occur once, and the top ten carry 2.2%. The sequencing input was memory CD4+ T cells from blood. As for subset: CD45RO+ memory T cells. All receptors come from a human donor in good health.

The J gene is TRBJ2-7, the V gene TRBV27; TRBD1 aligns across 7 bases. This CDR3 spans 13 amino acids. The trim removed 4 bases at V and 4 bases at J, leaving 4 bases unmatched. Germline values: CDR1 MNHEY, CDR2 SMNVEV (reference sequence). The CDR3 is CASSSGTVYEQYF. The CDR3, as DNA: TGTGCCAGCAGTTCCGGGACAGTTTACGAGCAGTACTTC.

The chain is built from TRBV2 and TRBJ2-2, with 7 bases matching TRBD1. CDR3 length equals 14 residues. V gave up 7 bases and J gave up 4 bases; unmatched junction bases: 6. Looked up from germline, CDR1 is SNHLY and CDR2 is FYNNEI. CDR3 bases: TGTGCCAGCAAGGCAGACAGGGTCACCGGGGAGCTGTTTTTT. Residues: CASKADRVTGELFF.

This clone was found once. V is TRBV7-2 and J is TRBJ2-5, with 9 bases identical to TRBD1. The CDR3 is 15 amino acids. V shed 5 bases, J shed 6 bases, and the junction held 10 bases outside the gene matches. CDR1 is SGHTA and CDR2 is FQGNSA in the germline V gene. CDR3 amino acids: CASSPMDRGGQTQYF. The CDR3 DNA follows: TGTGCCAGCAGCCCCATGGACAGGGGTGGGCAGACCCAGTACTTC.

The chain joins TRBV7-3 to TRBJ1-1, with D hard to call. The CDR3 spans 13 residues. V gave up 4 bases and J gave up 0 bases, with 6 bases separating them. The germline V gene has CDR1 SGHTA and CDR2 FQGTGA. The chain's CDR3 is CASSSGVNTEAFF. CDR3 nucleotide sequence: TGTGCCAGCAGCTCTGGGGTGAACACTGAAGCTTTCTTT.

The gene calls are TRBV30 and TRBJ1-5; D unresolved. Germline V gene lookup returns CDR1 GTSNPN and CDR2 SVGIG (reference sequence). Trimming removed 2 bases from V and 6 bases from J, with 14 bases in between. This CDR3 is 14 amino acids long. The CDR3 loop is CAWSKHFGGQPQHF. The CDR3 DNA reads TGTGCCTGGAGTAAACATTTCGGCGGTCAGCCCCAGCATTTT.

This clone was seen a handful of times. V and J are TRBV6-5 and TRBJ2-7, with 8 bases fitting TRBD1. J lost 3 bases, V lost 6 bases, and 4 bases had no gene match. This CDR3 spans 13 amino acids. CDR1 MNHEY and CDR2 SVGAGI come from the germline V gene. The CDR3 nucleotides read TGTGCCAGCAGCCCAGGGACAGGCTACGAGCAGTACTTC. It specifies CASSPGTGYEQYF.

V gene TRBV9 combines with J gene TRBJ1-1; a weak D match, TRBD1 (5 bases). Germline values: CDR1 SGDLS, CDR2 YYNGEE. The CDR3 consists of 13 residues. V dropped 0 bases and J dropped 7 bases, with 10 bases sitting between them. Written as DNA, the CDR3 is TGTGCCAGCAGCGTAGGGGGGTTCGATGAAGCTTTCTTT. This codes for CASSVGGFDEAFF.

The V call is TRBV28, the J call TRBJ1-1; TRBD1 matches 7 bases. CDR1 and CDR2 from the germline V gene are MDHEN and SYDVKM. The J segment lost 9 bases and the V segment lost 5 bases, leaving 6 bases of the junction unmatched. The CDR3 is 12 residues long. CDR3 bases: TGTGCCAGCAGTGACAGGGAAGAGAAAGCTTTCTTT. It translates to CASSDREEKAFF.

The CDR3 here is CASRHGASGENQETQYF. The CDR3 bases are TGTGCCAGCAGGCATGGGGCTTCAGGGGAAAATCAAGAGACCCAGTACTTC. V and J are TRBV5-4 and TRBJ2-5, with D possibly being TRBD1 (6 bases). The V end lost 5 bases, the J end lost 2 bases, and 22 bases lay between the germline ends. Germline assignment: CDR1 SGHNT and CDR2 YYREEE (reference sequence). The CDR3 extends over 17 amino acids.

This clone is classed as medium-sized (0.01 to 0.1%). This rearrangement joins TRBV2 to TRBJ2-2; 8 bases line up with TRBD1. The trim removed 7 bases at V and 6 bases at J, leaving 10 bases unmatched. Per the germline V gene, CDR1 is SNHLY and CDR2 is FYNNEI. This CDR3 has 15 residues. Here the CDR3 reads CASTADRVVPGELFF. The CDR3 nucleotides are TGTGCCAGCACGGCGGACAGGGTTGTGCCCGGGGAGCTGTTTTTT.